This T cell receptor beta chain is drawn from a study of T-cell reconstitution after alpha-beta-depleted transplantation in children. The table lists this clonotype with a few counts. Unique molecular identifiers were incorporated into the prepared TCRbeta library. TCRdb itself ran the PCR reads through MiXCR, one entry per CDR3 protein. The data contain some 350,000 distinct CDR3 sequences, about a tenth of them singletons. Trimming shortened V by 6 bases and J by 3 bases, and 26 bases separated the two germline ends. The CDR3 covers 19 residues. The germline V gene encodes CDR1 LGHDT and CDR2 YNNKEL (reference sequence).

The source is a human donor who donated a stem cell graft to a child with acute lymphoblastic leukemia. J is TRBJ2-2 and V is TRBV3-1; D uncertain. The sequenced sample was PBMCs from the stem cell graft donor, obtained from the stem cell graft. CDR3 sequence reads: CASSSPWVLPTMDTGELFF. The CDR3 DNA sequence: TGTGCCAGCAGTTCACCTTGGGTTTTGCCTACCATGGACACCGGGGAGCTGTTTTTT. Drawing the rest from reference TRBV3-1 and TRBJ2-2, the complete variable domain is DTAVSQTPKYLVTQMGNDKSIKCEQNLGHDTMYWYKQDSKKFLKIMFSYNNKELIINETVPNRFSPKSPDKAHLNLHINSLELGDSAVYFCASSSPWVLPTMDTGELFFGEGSRLTVL.